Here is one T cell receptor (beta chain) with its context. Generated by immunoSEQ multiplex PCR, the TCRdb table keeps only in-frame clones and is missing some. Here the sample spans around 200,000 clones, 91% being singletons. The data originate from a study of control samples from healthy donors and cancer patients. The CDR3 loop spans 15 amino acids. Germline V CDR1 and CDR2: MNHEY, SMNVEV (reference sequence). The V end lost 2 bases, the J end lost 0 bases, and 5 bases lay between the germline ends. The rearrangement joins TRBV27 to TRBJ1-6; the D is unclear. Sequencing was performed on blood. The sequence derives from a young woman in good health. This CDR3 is CASSLGFSYNSPLHF. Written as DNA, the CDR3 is TGTGCCAGCAGTTTAGGTTTCTCCTATAATTCACCCCTCCACTTT.